This TCR beta chain was identified in a study of beta chain features in type 1 diabetes. Every isolated RNA sample was fully reverse transcribed, so sequencing captured expressed TCRB transcripts. Profiled with immunoSEQ multiplex PCR; TCRdb holds only in-frame clones, not every one. The sample includes over 350,000 clones, approximately 16% of them seen just once. This clone was detected a few times. Its antigen is unknown. At the DNA level, this CDR3 is encoded by other sequences in the same sample as well. Study-level findings and limits: Unsettled here was the matter of whether HLA type influences TCRB rearrangement.

V lost 3 bases and J lost 3, with 9 bases in between. CDR3 size: 12 residues. Germline CDR1 is GTSNPN and CDR2 is SVGIG (reference sequence). The sequenced sample consisted of naive CD4+ T cells from blood. The V gene is TRBV30, the J gene TRBJ2-7, with D possibly TRBD2 on 5 matching bases. This TCR came from a woman in her late teens or twenties in good health. For the CDR3, the DNA is TGTGCCTGGAGCCCCGGGGTCTACGAGCAGTACTTC. Protein: CAWSPGVYEQYF.